The clone carrying this T cell receptor (beta chain) occurred a few times. The antigen is unknown. These data belong to a study of OX40 agonist ivuxolimab in advanced cancers. Sequencing used immunoSEQ multiplex PCR; TCRdb keeps in-frame clones, though not all of them. The sample includes almost 50,000 clones, around 84% seen only once; the top ten take roughly 1.7%. This CDR3 comprises 13 residues. Germline V gives CDR1 MRHNA, CDR2 SNTAGT. Trimming took off 0 bases at V and 3 bases at J, with 5 bases between the two ends. Study observations and caveats: Normalized T-cell clonal expansion was also low in some nonresponders. Among the lowest levels of clonal expansion were found in partial responders at 0.1-3.0 mg/kg.

If patients had autoimmune disease history or systemic immunosuppression, they were excluded. This material consisted of CD4+ or CD8+ T cells sorted from blood, taken in a trial of the OX40 agonist ivuxolimab. This chain uses TRBV6-4 with TRBJ1-2; the D is unclear. This TCR was sampled from an adult with an advanced solid tumor such as melanoma, head and neck, liver or kidney cancer. The CDR3 sequence: CASSDSTDYGYTF. The CDR3, as DNA: TGTGCCAGCAGTGACTCGACCGACTATGGCTACACCTTC.